This T cell receptor (beta chain) is drawn from a study of T cell responses to AZD1222 COVID-19 vaccine. The germline V and J ends were trimmed by 0 bases and 7 bases, with 11 bases remaining between them. From germline, CDR1 is SGDLS and CDR2 YYNGEE. This CDR3 is 15 amino acids long. TCRdb's copy holds only in-frame clones and misses some; the assay was immunoSEQ multiplex PCR. Of some 150,000 clones in the sample, over 90% are singletons; the top ten hold 1.5% to 2%. The material sequenced was peripheral blood, taken on day 0 of AZD1222 vaccination. This chain links TRBV9 with TRBJ1-6; D is unclear. The source of this sequence is an adult in good health. DNA of the CDR3: TGTGCCAGCAGCGTAGGGGTGCAGAGAAATTCACCCCTCCACTTT. Amino acids: CASSVGVQRNSPLHF.